The T cell receptor (beta chain) under discussion was sequenced for a study of shared clonotypes between healthy human individuals. Terminally differentiated effector memory CD45RA+ cells were excluded from the naive CD8 cells, which were CD45RO-negative and positively selected for CCR7. V shed 7 bases and J shed 1 base, with 11 bases lying between them. From germline, CDR1 is SGHRS and CDR2 YFSETQ. This CDR3 contains 14 residues. Study-level points and caveats: Shared clonotypes across all four donors exceeded non-shared ones in generation probability.

As to this clone: What it binds is not known.

Each subset's genomic DNA was shared equally among a number of immunoSEQ plates. The repertoire was sequenced with immunoSEQ multiplex PCR; TCRdb's copy has only in-frame clones and lacks some. The sample includes 550,000 to 750,000 clones, about 90% of them seen just once. The sample comprised naive CD8+ T cells sorted from blood. V and J are TRBV5-1 and TRBJ1-4; the D is unclear. This receptor was identified in a man aged 25-45 years in good health. CDR3 protein: CASRVEGTNEKLFF. DNA for the CDR3: TGCGCCAGCCGGGTGGAGGGAACTAATGAAAAACTGTTTTTT.